One sample yielded the 27 T cell receptor beta chains listed below, sequenced in a study of neoadjuvant anti-PD-1 for oral cavity cancer. This table comes from immunoSEQ multiplex PCR, and its TCRdb copy is limited to in-frame clones, with some not included. The sample shows about 7,000 clones, 70% to 80% of them seen only once. The sample here was PBMCs, taken before nivolumab (anti-PD-1) treatment. The receptors derive from a person between 40 and 85 years old with oral cavity squamous cell carcinoma.

This clone came up once. This rearrangement joins TRBV28 to TRBJ1-5, with 7 bases matching TRBD1. Looked up from germline, CDR1 is MDHEN and CDR2 is SYDVKM. V gave up 1 base and J gave up 3 bases; unmatched junction bases: 6. The CDR3 is made up of 16 amino acids. CDR3 residues: CASSLLRGGVNQPQHF. CDR3 nucleotide sequence: TGTGCCAGCAGTTTATTAAGAGGGGGCGTCAATCAGCCCCAGCATTTT.

The sample holds a few counts of this clone. The rearrangement uses TRBV14 and TRBJ1-4; tentatively, D is TRBD1 (5 bases). CDR1 and CDR2 (germline): SGHDN, FVKESK. This CDR3 contains 15 residues. Deletions cut 3 bases from V and 3 bases from J, with 11 bases between. In DNA, the CDR3 is TGTGCCAGCAGCCATGGGGGAATTGCTAATGAAAAACTGTTTTTT. It translates to CASSHGGIANEKLFF. Based on the CDR3 plus reference TRBV14 and TRBJ1-4, the full variable domain is EAGVTQFPSHSVIEKGQTVTLRCDPISGHDNLYWYRRVMGKEIKFLLHFVKESKQDESGMPNNRFLAERTGGTYSTLKVQPAELEDSGVYFCASSHGGIANEKLFFGSGTQLSVL.

The genes are TRBV7-9 and TRBJ1-4; D is possibly TRBD1 (5 bases). This CDR3 is 14 amino acids long. The V and J ends lost 3 bases and 3 bases respectively, with 8 bases between them. CDR1 and CDR2 (germline): SEHNR, FQNEAQ (reference sequence). CDR3 sequence: CASSFGGSNEKLFF. The CDR3 DNA reads as TGTGCCAGCAGCTTTGGGGGGTCTAATGAAAAACTGTTTTTT.

The V gene is TRBV19, the J gene TRBJ1-5, with unresolved D. CDR3 size: 14 residues. Trimming took off 7 bases at V and 0 bases at J, with 10 bases between the two ends. In germline, CDR1 is LNHDA, CDR2 SQIVND (reference sequence). The CDR3: CASTGVFSNQPQHF. The DNA for the CDR3 is TGTGCCAGTACCGGGGTGTTTAGCAATCAGCCCCAGCATTTT.

V usage is TRBV7-2 and J usage is TRBJ2-1; 8 bases are shared with TRBD1. CDR3 length: 15 residues. The V and J ends lost 5 bases and 8 bases, in that order; junction bases with no gene match: 11. CDR1 is SGHTA and CDR2 is FQGNSA in the germline V gene. The CDR3 region is CASSLPLGGQDEQFF. The CDR3 coding sequence is TGTGCCAGCAGCCTACCACTAGGGGGACAGGATGAGCAGTTCTTC.

The rearrangement links TRBV15 to TRBJ1-5; D is unclear. In germline, CDR1 is LNHNV, CDR2 YYDKDF (reference sequence). The CDR3 runs to 14 residues. The germline V and J ends were trimmed by 2 bases and 4 bases, with 9 bases remaining between them. This CDR3 reads CATSRPSGNQPQHF. CDR3 nucleotides: TGTGCCACCAGCAGACCTTCGGGGAATCAGCCCCAGCATTTT.

This clone appeared a few times. V and J are TRBV13 and TRBJ2-7, with 8 bases matching TRBD1. This CDR3 has 15 amino acids. Looked up from germline, CDR1 is PRHDT and CDR2 is FYEKMQ (reference sequence). Trimming at V came to 5 bases and at J to 1 base, leaving 7 bases not matched to a gene. The CDR3 region is CASSPGTGSSYEQYF. The CDR3 nucleotides are TGTGCCAGCAGCCCCGGGACAGGTTCATCCTACGAGCAGTACTTC.

The chain combines TRBV4-2 with TRBJ2-4, with D possibly being TRBD2 (5 bases). This CDR3 has 15 residues. The germline V gene encodes CDR1 LGHNA and CDR2 YNFKEQ. V was cut by 0 bases and J by 0 bases, with 6 bases left in between. CDR3 sequence: CASSQDGVAKNIQYF. In DNA form, the CDR3 reads TGTGCCAGCAGCCAAGACGGGGTAGCCAAAAACATTCAGTACTTC.

The CDR3 is CASSDRQAGTGELFF. The CDR3 DNA reads as TGTGCCAGCAGCGATAGGCAGGCAGGGACCGGGGAGCTGTTTTTT. This chain links TRBV7-2 with TRBJ2-2; a possible D gene is TRBD1 (5 bases). Germline V gives CDR1 SGHTA, CDR2 FQGNSA. The CDR3 totals 15 residues. The ends were cut back, 5 bases at V and 5 bases at J, with 15 bases in the middle.

The chain couples TRBV4-1 to TRBJ2-2; D gene unclear. CDR1 and CDR2 (germline): MGHRA, YSYEKL. V lost 0 bases and J 3 bases, leaving 8 bases between the germline ends. The CDR3 length is 15 residues. The CDR3 region has the DNA TGCGCCAGCAGCCAAGATAGGGTGCACACCGGGGAGCTGTTTTTT. Protein sequence: CASSQDRVHTGELFF.

The gene calls are TRBV5-4 and TRBJ1-3; D unclear. The CDR3 sequence is 16 residues long. The V end lost 3 bases, the J end lost 0 bases, and 13 bases lay between the germline ends. Germline V gene sequence: CDR1 SGHNT, CDR2 YYREEE (reference sequence). The CDR3 nucleotides are TGTGCCAGCAGCTCCCCCTGGGAGGACTCTGGAAACACCATATATTTT. Translating it yields CASSSPWEDSGNTIYF. The full variable domain, its missing parts supplied by reference TRBV5-4 and TRBJ1-3, is ETGVTQSPTHLIKTRGQQVTLRCSSQSGHNTVSWYQQALGQGPQFIFQYYREEENGRGNFPPRFSGLQFPNYSSELNVNALELDDSALYLCASSSPWEDSGNTIYFGEGSWLTVV.

The chain carries TRBV6-6 and TRBJ2-3; 8 nucleotides agree with TRBD1. Germline V gives CDR1 MNHNY, CDR2 SVGAGI (reference sequence). The junction had 4 bases not matched to a gene; V was cut back by 5 bases and J by 0 bases. The CDR3 runs to 15 residues. For the CDR3, the DNA is TGTGCCAGCAGTCTCCGGGACAGGAGCACAGATACGCAGTATTTT. Translating it yields CASSLRDRSTDTQYF.

This rearrangement joins TRBV9 to TRBJ2-3; possible D gene TRBD2, 5 bases. This CDR3 region has 13 residues. Between the trimmed V and J ends, which lost 5 bases and 6 bases, there was a span of 13 bases. CDR1 is SGDLS and CDR2 is YYNGEE in the germline V gene. The CDR3, as DNA: TGTGCCAGCAGTCTGAACCCGGGGGATACGCAGTATTTT. This codes for CASSLNPGDTQYF. Using reference TRBV9 and TRBJ2-3 for the parts outside the CDR3, the full variable domain is DSGVTQTPKHLITATGQRVTLRCSPRSGDLSVYWYQQSLDQGLQFLIQYYNGEERAKGNILERFSAQQFPDLHSELNLSSLELGDSALYFCASSLNPGDTQYFGPGTRLTVL.

In this sample, this clone turned up once. The chain joins TRBV29-1 to TRBJ1-1; 7 bases fit TRBD1. The CDR3 sequence is 12 residues long. Germline CDR1 is SQVTM and CDR2 is ANQGSEA. Losses at the gene ends were 7 bases for V and 1 base for J; bases not matched to a gene: 3. CDR3 DNA sequence: TGCAGCGCGGACAGGCAGAACACTGAAGCTTTCTTT. This codes for CSADRQNTEAFF.

The V call is TRBV6-5, the J call TRBJ1-1; TRBD1 is a possible D gene (6 bases). The CDR3 extends over 14 amino acids. V lost 1 base, J lost 1 base, and 7 bases lay in between. Germline V gives CDR1 MNHEY, CDR2 SVGAGI. This CDR3 is CASSYLGQNTEAFF. DNA of the CDR3: TGTGCCAGCAGTTACTTGGGACAGAACACTGAAGCTTTCTTT.

The J gene is TRBJ1-1, the V gene TRBV5-6; D remains ambiguous. V shed 5 bases and J shed 3 bases, with 14 bases lying between them. The CDR3 has 14 residues. Germline-derived CDR1 and CDR2 are SGHDT and YYEEEE. The CDR3 loop reads CASRPADVDTEAFF. As DNA, the CDR3 is TGTGCCAGCAGACCAGCCGACGTTGACACTGAAGCTTTCTTT.

J is TRBJ2-3 and V is TRBV9; a possible D gene is TRBD1 (6 bases). The germline CDR1 and CDR2 sequences are SGDLS and YYNGEE. The CDR3 is made up of 16 amino acids. V lost 2 bases to trimming and J lost 2 bases, with 15 bases between them. CDR3: CASSVGTHTNTDTQYF. In DNA form, the CDR3 reads TGTGCCAGCAGCGTGGGGACACATACCAACACAGATACGCAGTATTTT.

This clone was seen more than once but under ten times. This sequence joins TRBV14 and TRBJ2-7; D gene uncertain. This CDR3 comprises 14 residues. V dropped 4 bases and J dropped 3 bases, with 13 bases sitting between them. From germline, CDR1 is SGHDN and CDR2 FVKESK. The CDR3 DNA is TGTGCCAGCAGCCCATGGCAGGCCGACTACGAGCAGTACTTC. This sequence encodes CASSPWQADYEQYF. Full variable domain (remainder filled in from reference TRBV14 and TRBJ2-7): EAGVTQFPSHSVIEKGQTVTLRCDPISGHDNLYWYRRVMGKEIKFLLHFVKESKQDESGMPNNRFLAERTGGTYSTLKVQPAELEDSGVYFCASSPWQADYEQYFGPGTRLTVT.

This clone turned up a few times. The rearrangement joins TRBV7-2 to TRBJ2-3; 11 nucleotides agree with TRBD2. The germline V gene has CDR1 SGHTA and CDR2 FQGNSA. V shed 5 bases and J 1 base; nucleotides not matched to a gene: 2. The CDR3 sequence is 15 residues long. CDR3 residues: CASSPSGGRTDTQYF. The CDR3 nucleotides read TGTGCCAGCAGCCCTAGCGGGGGGCGCACAGATACGCAGTATTTT.

The V and J genes are TRBV5-1 and TRBJ2-5, with D hard to call. Trimming took 0 bases from V and 2 from J, leaving 11 bases between them. This CDR3 has 15 amino acids. Germline CDR1 is SGHRS and CDR2 is YFSETQ. CDR3 bases: TGCGCCAGCAGCTTGGCCTCGACGGTACAAGAGACCCAGTACTTC. It encodes CASSLASTVQETQYF.

The CDR3 sequence is CASSGIRTEAFF. As DNA, the CDR3 is TGTGCCAGCAGTGGCATTAGAACTGAAGCTTTCTTT. The chain uses TRBV2 and TRBJ1-1; no reliable D call. The CDR3 runs 12 residues. Germline loops: CDR1 SNHLY, CDR2 FYNNEI. The V end was cut by 4 bases, the J end by 5 bases, with 8 bases between.

The J gene is TRBJ1-1, the V gene TRBV27; TRBD1 agrees at 7 bases. V was pared by 10 bases and J by 4 bases, with 3 bases of the junction left unmatched. CDR3 length equals 11 residues. In germline, CDR1 is MNHEY, CDR2 SMNVEV (reference sequence). The CDR3, as DNA: TGTGCCACTAACAGGGGCACTGAAGCTTTCTTT. Its protein product is CATNRGTEAFF.

This chain joins TRBV7-6 and TRBJ1-2, with 8 bases lining up with TRBD1. CDR3 length: 15 amino acids. V shed 6 bases, J shed 0 bases, and the junction held 6 bases outside the gene matches. Germline values: CDR1 SGHVS, CDR2 FNYEAQ. The CDR3 loop is CASSQGQAANYGYTF. DNA of the CDR3: TGTGCCAGCAGTCAGGGACAGGCTGCTAACTATGGCTACACCTTC.

The chain employs TRBV7-2 and TRBJ1-5; TRBD1 might be the D (5 bases). Trimming pared 1 base from V and 2 bases from J, leaving 9 bases between. Germline loops: CDR1 SGHTA, CDR2 FQGNSA. The CDR3 loop spans 15 amino acids. CDR3 loop: CASSLGGGGNQPQHF. The CDR3 DNA reads TGTGCCAGCAGCTTAGGGGGGGGTGGCAATCAGCCCCAGCATTTT.

The chain combines TRBV18 with TRBJ2-7; a weak D match, TRBD1 (5 bases). This CDR3 region has 13 residues. Trimming pared 2 bases from V and 0 bases from J, leaving 5 bases between. Germline assignment: CDR1 KGHSH and CDR2 LQKENI. CDR3 in amino acids: CASSPDSSYEQYF. The CDR3 nucleotides are TGTGCCAGCTCACCAGACAGCTCCTACGAGCAGTACTTC.

This clone came up once. This sequence joins TRBV19 and TRBJ1-5, with 7 bases that match TRBD1. The CDR3 sequence is 17 residues long. The V gene end was trimmed by 3 bases and the J gene end by 3 bases; junction bases not matched to a gene: 11. Germline V gene lookup returns CDR1 LNHDA and CDR2 SQIVND (reference sequence). As DNA, the CDR3 is TGTGCCAGTAGTATGGGCATAAGGGGGCCGGTCAATCAGCCCCAGCATTTT. It encodes CASSMGIRGPVNQPQHF.

This chain connects TRBV21-1 to TRBJ2-7; the table's D call, TRBD2, has no DNA check behind it. TRBV21-1 is classified as a pseudogene. The CDR3 extends over 16 amino acids. CDR3 nucleotides: TGTGCCAGCAGCAAAGGCCCAGCGGGAAGCTCCTACGAGCAGTACTTC. Protein: CASSKGPAGSSYEQYF.